A selection of T cell receptor beta chains follows, all from one sample in a study of early T cells in non-severe SARS-CoV-2 infection. Using its own MiXCR run on the 5' RACE reads, TCRdb lists one record per CDR3 protein. The repertoire holds fewer than 100,000 distinct CDR3 sequences, with about 13% as singletons. Sequenced sample: whole blood. The receptors here all came from an adult who was a healthcare worker with PCR-confirmed SARS-CoV-2 infection or an uninfected control (not recorded which). CDR3s include the opening cysteine and the closing phenylalanine or tryptophan. The D gene is left open where the match is weak. Size is stated for part of the rows, as once, few or many counts, or as a class when the clone is expanded.

j_call: TRBJ1-2
v_call: TRBV9
d_call: TRBD1
clone_size: many
cdr3_nt: TGTGCCAGCAGCCCCTGGGACAGGGGGCGCGGTGGCTACACCTTC
cdr3_aa: CASSPWDRGRGGYTF

j_call: TRBJ2-1
v_call: TRBV7-8
d_call: .
clone_size: many
cdr3_nt: TGTGCCAGCAGCTTCCTGGACTTTTACAATGAGCAGTTCTTC
cdr3_aa: CASSFLDFYNEQFF

j_call: TRBJ2-2
v_call: TRBV7-2
d_call: .
clone_size: .
cdr3_nt: TGTGCCAGCAGCATGAGGGTCGGGGGGCGCTCCACCGGGGAGCTGTTTTTT
cdr3_aa: CASSMRVGGRSTGELFF

j_call: TRBJ2-2
v_call: TRBV4-2
d_call: .
clone_size: few
cdr3_nt: TGTGCCAGCAGCCAAATGGGGATCGTCGGGGAGCTGTTTTTT
cdr3_aa: CASSQMGIVGELFF

j_call: TRBJ2-5
v_call: TRBV29-1
d_call: TRBD2
clone_size: many
cdr3_nt: TGCAGCGTGGTAGCGGGGGGAACGAAGACCCAGTACTTC
cdr3_aa: CSVVAGGTKTQYF

j_call: TRBJ2-5
v_call: TRBV20-1
d_call: TRBD2
clone_size: .
cdr3_nt: TGCAGTGCTACCCCGGGGAGGGGAATAGGGGAGACCCAGTACTTC
cdr3_aa: CSATPGRGIGETQYF

j_call: TRBJ1-1
v_call: TRBV28
d_call: .
clone_size: few
cdr3_nt: TGTGCCAGCAGTTTGCCCACGACACGAGAAGCTTTCTTT
cdr3_aa: CASSLPTTREAFF

j_call: TRBJ2-2
v_call: TRBV20-1
d_call: .
clone_size: .
cdr3_nt: TGCAGTGCTATAAACGCGGGGCGAACCGGGGAGCTGTTTTTT
cdr3_aa: CSAINAGRTGELFF

j_call: TRBJ2-3
v_call: TRBV7-9
d_call: TRBD2
clone_size: many
cdr3_nt: TGTGCCAGCAGCTTAGGCCGACTAGCGGTGTTCACAGATACGCAGTATTTT
cdr3_aa: CASSLGRLAVFTDTQYF

j_call: TRBJ1-5
v_call: TRBV12-3/TRBV12-4
d_call: .
clone_size: .
cdr3_nt: TGTGCCAGCAGTTCCGGAGATAGGCCCCAGCATTTT
cdr3_aa: CASSSGDRPQHF

j_call: TRBJ2-7
v_call: TRBV5-4
d_call: TRBD1
clone_size: many
cdr3_nt: TGTGCCAGCAGCCCGACGAGGGGGCGAACCTACGAGCAGTACTTC
cdr3_aa: CASSPTRGRTYEQYF

j_call: TRBJ2-5
v_call: TRBV12-3/TRBV12-4
d_call: .
clone_size: .
cdr3_nt: TGTGCCAGCAGTGTCCGGGGGTCTGGATGGGAGACCCAGTACTTC
cdr3_aa: CASSVRGSGWETQYF

j_call: TRBJ2-2
v_call: TRBV5-4
d_call: TRBD1
clone_size: .
cdr3_nt: TGTGCCAGCAGCCACGACAGGGGCAGGACCGGGGAGCTGTTTTTT
cdr3_aa: CASSHDRGRTGELFF

j_call: TRBJ2-3
v_call: TRBV7-2
d_call: TRBD1
clone_size: many
cdr3_nt: TGTGCCAGCAGCTTTATTGTGGGGGACAGACACACAGATACGCAGTATTTT
cdr3_aa: CASSFIVGDRHTDTQYF

j_call: TRBJ2-1
v_call: TRBV7-9
d_call: .
clone_size: .
cdr3_nt: TGTGCCAGCAGCTTAGAACTACAGTTCTTC
cdr3_aa: CASSLELQFF

j_call: TRBJ1-2
v_call: TRBV7-2
d_call: .
clone_size: many
cdr3_nt: TGTGCCAGCAGCGCCGCCGGGACTTCCCGTAAGCGTCTCTATAGCTACACCTTC
cdr3_aa: CASSAAGTSRKRLYSYTF

j_call: TRBJ1-2
v_call: TRBV18
d_call: .
clone_size: many
cdr3_nt: TGTGCCAGCTCCGGGGAAACAACCTATGGCTACACCTTC
cdr3_aa: CASSGETTYGYTF

j_call: TRBJ2-6
v_call: TRBV7-9
d_call: .
clone_size: many
cdr3_nt: TGTGCCAGCAGCGGGAACTCTGGGGCCAACGTCCTGACTTTC
cdr3_aa: CASSGNSGANVLTF

j_call: TRBJ2-5
v_call: TRBV7-2
d_call: .
clone_size: many
cdr3_nt: TGTGCCAGCAGCACGACTAGGCGAGAGACCCAGTACTTC
cdr3_aa: CASSTTRRETQYF

j_call: TRBJ1-6
v_call: TRBV6-2/TRBV6-3
d_call: .
clone_size: many
cdr3_nt: TGTGCCAGCATCGGGACAAATTCACCCCTCCACTTT
cdr3_aa: CASIGTNSPLHF

j_call: TRBJ1-6
v_call: TRBV4-1
d_call: .
clone_size: few
cdr3_nt: TGCGCCAGCAGCCAAGAACCGAAAGATTCACCCCTCCACTTT
cdr3_aa: CASSQEPKDSPLHF

j_call: TRBJ2-6
v_call: TRBV10-1
d_call: .
clone_size: few
cdr3_nt: TGCGCCAGCAGTGAAGGGGGATCTGGGGCCAACGTCCTGACTTTC
cdr3_aa: CASSEGGSGANVLTF

j_call: TRBJ1-6
v_call: TRBV6-1
d_call: .
clone_size: few
cdr3_nt: TGTGGGGAGAATTCACCCCTCCACTTT
cdr3_aa: CGENSPLHF

j_call: TRBJ2-3
v_call: TRBV5-1
d_call: .
clone_size: few
cdr3_nt: TGCGCCAGCAGCTTGGATGGAGGACACACAGATACGCAGTATTTT
cdr3_aa: CASSLDGGHTDTQYF